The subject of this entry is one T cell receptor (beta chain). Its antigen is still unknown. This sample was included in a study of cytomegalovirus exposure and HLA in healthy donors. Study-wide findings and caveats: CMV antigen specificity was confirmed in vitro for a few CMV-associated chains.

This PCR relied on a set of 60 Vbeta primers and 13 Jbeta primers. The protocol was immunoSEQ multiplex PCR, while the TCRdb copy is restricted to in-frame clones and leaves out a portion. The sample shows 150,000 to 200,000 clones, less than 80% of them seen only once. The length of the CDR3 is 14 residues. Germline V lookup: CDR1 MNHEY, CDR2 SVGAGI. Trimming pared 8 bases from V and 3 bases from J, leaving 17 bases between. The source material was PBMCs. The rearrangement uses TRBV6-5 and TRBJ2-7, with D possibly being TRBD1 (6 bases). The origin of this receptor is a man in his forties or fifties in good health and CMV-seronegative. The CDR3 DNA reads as TGTGCCAGCCAGCTCGGGACAATTGACTACGAGCAGTACTTC. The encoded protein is CASQLGTIDYEQYF.